This entry lists 23 T cell receptor beta chains sequenced from one sample in a study of blood T cell repertoires in COVID-19. Data came from immunoSEQ multiplex PCR; TCRdb stores just in-frame clones and leaves some out. Among tens of thousands of clones, around three quarters were seen once, and the ten largest hold 19%. Sample: peripheral blood. These receptors were collected from a woman over 75 with acute or convalescent COVID-19.

This sequence joins TRBV5-1 and TRBJ2-7, with 10 bases that match TRBD2. V shed 3 bases and J 2 bases; nucleotides not matched to a gene: 5. Looked up from germline, CDR1 is SGHRS and CDR2 is YFSETQ. The CDR3 is made up of 15 amino acids. The DNA for the CDR3 is TGCGCCAGCAGCTACACTAGCGGGGTAACCTACGAGCAGTACTTC. It translates to CASSYTSGVTYEQYF.

V gene TRBV11-2 combines with J gene TRBJ2-4; 8 nucleotides agree with TRBD2. The CDR3 has 12 amino acids. CDR1 and CDR2 (germline): SGHAT, FQNNGV. V trimming: 10 bases; J trimming: 8 bases; junction bases outside the gene matches: 7. CDR3 nucleotide sequence: TGTGCCACCGGGACCGGGGGGGACATTCAGTACTTC. It codes for CATGTGGDIQYF.

The chain joins TRBV2 to TRBJ2-2, with 7 bases matching TRBD2. Germline CDR1 reads SNHLY; CDR2 reads FYNNEI. Trimming took 6 bases from V and 5 from J; bases not matched to a gene: 9. The CDR3 totals 15 residues. CDR3 amino acids: CASRRGGSGTGELFF. As DNA, the CDR3 is TGTGCCAGCAGAAGGGGAGGGTCAGGGACCGGGGAGCTGTTTTTT.

This chain links TRBV18 with TRBJ1-1, with 7 bases identical to TRBD1. After removal of 0 bases from V and 8 bases from J, the junction contained 6 bases not matched to a gene. Germline V gene lookup returns CDR1 KGHSH and CDR2 LQKENI. This CDR3 has 14 amino acids. The chain's CDR3 is CASSPPRGTHEAFF. The CDR3 nucleotides read TGTGCCAGCTCACCACCCAGGGGGACACACGAAGCTTTCTTT.

The DNA of the CDR3 is TGCGCCAGCAGCTTGGCAGGCAGCGGGAGCTCCTACGAGCAGTACTTC. Translating it yields CASSLAGSGSSYEQYF. The rearrangement uses TRBV5-1 and TRBJ2-7, with 8 bases matching TRBD2. Germline CDR1 is SGHRS and CDR2 is YFSETQ. The V gene end was trimmed by 0 bases and the J gene end by 0 bases; junction bases not matched to a gene: 5. The CDR3 loop spans 16 amino acids.

V is TRBV14 and J is TRBJ1-4; D is uncertain. Germline values: CDR1 SGHDN, CDR2 FVKESK. The V and J ends lost 0 bases and 0 bases respectively, with 17 bases between them. This CDR3 comprises 19 residues. CDR3 sequence: CASSQDVIRVRATNEKLFF. The DNA of the CDR3 is TGTGCCAGCAGCCAAGACGTAATTAGGGTGCGGGCAACTAATGAAAAACTGTTTTTT.

This clone has just one count. J is TRBJ2-3 and V is TRBV5-1, with TRBD2 matching 7 bases. The V gene end was trimmed by 1 base and the J gene end by 0 bases; junction bases not matched to a gene: 2. This CDR3 has 15 residues. Germline values: CDR1 SGHRS, CDR2 YFSETQ. CDR3 sequence: CASSLHSGSTDTQYF. CDR3 in DNA: TGCGCCAGCAGCTTGCATAGCGGGAGCACAGATACGCAGTATTTT.

The gene calls are TRBV4-2 and TRBJ2-7; TRBD2 matches at 13 bases. The CDR3 contains 19 residues. In germline, CDR1 is LGHNA, CDR2 YNFKEQ. V gave up 0 bases and J gave up 6 bases; unmatched junction bases: 14. In nucleotides, the CDR3 is TGTGCCAGCAGCCAAGATCCACTAGCGGGGGGGCCATGGGGTGGCGAGCAGTACTTC. It encodes CASSQDPLAGGPWGGEQYF.

This CDR3 is CASSPGWDRGPHGGYTF. In DNA, the CDR3 is TGTGCCAGCAGCCCAGGATGGGACAGGGGGCCCCACGGTGGCTACACCTTC. The rearrangement links TRBV3-1 (or the pseudogene TRBV3-2) to TRBJ1-2; 12 positions agree with TRBD1. CDR1 is LGHDT, CDR2 YNNKEL, per germline (reference sequence). After removal of 4 bases from V and 7 bases from J, the junction contained 13 bases not matched to a gene. CDR3 length: 17 amino acids.

V is TRBV6-6 and J is TRBJ2-7, with TRBD2 matching over 8 bases. Germline loops: CDR1 MNHNY, CDR2 SVGAGI (reference sequence). CDR3 length equals 13 residues. After removal of 7 bases from V and 7 bases from J, the junction contained 9 bases not matched to a gene. The CDR3: CASNGGGPLEQYF. In DNA form, the CDR3 reads TGTGCCAGCAATGGCGGGGGGCCCCTGGAGCAGTACTTC.

The chain has TRBV5-4 and TRBJ2-7, with 9 nucleotides matching TRBD1. The ends lost 5 bases at V and 2 bases at J; junction bases unmatched: 5. Germline loops: CDR1 SGHNT, CDR2 YYREEE (reference sequence). The CDR3 runs to 14 residues. CDR3 sequence: CASSFRDRAYEQYF. DNA for the CDR3: TGTGCCAGCAGTTTCCGGGACAGGGCCTACGAGCAGTACTTC. Full variable domain (missing parts from reference TRBV5-4 and TRBJ2-7): ETGVTQSPTHLIKTRGQQVTLRCSSQSGHNTVSWYQQALGQGPQFIFQYYREEENGRGNFPPRFSGLQFPNYSSELNVNALELDDSALYLCASSFRDRAYEQYFGPGTRLTVT.

The chain couples TRBV11-3 to TRBJ2-1, with 9 bases matching TRBD2. V was clipped by 1 base and J by 5 bases; unmatched bases: 6. CDR1 SGHNT and CDR2 YENEEA come from the germline V gene. The CDR3 has 16 residues. The DNA for the CDR3 is TGTGCCAGCAGCTTAGTCGGTAGCGGGAGCCACAATGAGCAGTTCTTC. Translating it yields CASSLVGSGSHNEQFF.

This sequence joins TRBV14 and TRBJ1-6, with D possibly being TRBD1 (6 bases). V shed 4 bases and J shed 6 bases, with 13 bases lying between them. The CDR3 runs 15 residues. The V gene's germline CDR1 is SGHDN and CDR2 FVKESK. The CDR3 DNA is TGTGCCAGCAGCCCCGGACAGACTTTTAATTCACCCCTCCACTTT. Its translation is CASSPGQTFNSPLHF.

The sample holds one count of this clone. This chain joins TRBV5-1 and TRBJ1-5, with a tentative D call TRBD1 (6 bases). V was trimmed by 0 bases and J by 0 bases, leaving 7 bases between them. The V gene's germline CDR1 is SGHRS and CDR2 YFSETQ. The CDR3 sequence is 15 residues long. CDR3 protein: CASSLAGDSNQPQHF. CDR3 DNA sequence: TGCGCCAGCAGCTTGGCAGGGGATAGCAATCAGCCCCAGCATTTT. Looking up the rest from reference TRBV5-1 and TRBJ1-5 gives the full variable domain: KAGVTQTPRYLIKTRGQQVTLSCSPISGHRSVSWYQQTPGQGLQFLFEYFSETQRNKGNFPGRFSGRQFSNSRSEMNVSTLELGDSALYLCASSLAGDSNQPQHFGDGTRLSIL.

The chain combines TRBV18 with TRBJ1-6; TRBD1 matches at 7 bases. Per the germline V gene, CDR1 is KGHSH and CDR2 is LQKENI. The junction had 6 bases not matched to a gene; V was cut back by 8 bases and J by 8 bases. The CDR3 runs 13 residues. CDR3 sequence (DNA): TGTGCCAGCGGGGACAGTCCCGATTCACCCCTCCACTTT. Protein sequence: CASGDSPDSPLHF.

V gene TRBV6-2 or TRBV6-3 combines with J gene TRBJ2-2, with a tentative D call TRBD2 (6 bases). The CDR3 is 15 amino acids. Trimming took 0 bases from V and 7 from J, leaving 12 bases between them. Germline V gives CDR1 MNHEY, CDR2 SVGEGT. Here the CDR3 DNA reads TGTGCCAGCAGTTACTCCGCGGGATCTGGCGGGGAGCTGTTTTTT. Protein: CASSYSAGSGGELFF.

V is TRBV18 and J is TRBJ1-1; 10 bases line up with TRBD1. From germline, CDR1 is KGHSH and CDR2 LQKENI. There are 15 residues in the CDR3. The trim removed 1 base at V and 1 base at J, leaving 0 bases unmatched. As DNA, the CDR3 is TGTGCCAGCTCACCACGGGACAGGGGGAACACTGAAGCTTTCTTT. It is translated as CASSPRDRGNTEAFF.

The sample holds a few counts of this clone. The CDR3 here is CASSTGPEGGELFF. The CDR3 nucleotides are TGCGCCAGCAGCACTGGACCAGAGGGCGGGGAGCTGTTTTTT. The gene calls are TRBV5-1 and TRBJ2-2; D possibly corresponds to TRBD2 (5 bases). The CDR3 extends over 14 amino acids. Looked up from germline, CDR1 is SGHRS and CDR2 is YFSETQ. The V and J ends lost 4 bases and 7 bases respectively, with 14 bases between them.

This chain links TRBV18 with TRBJ2-7; TRBD1 aligns across 11 bases. There are 16 residues in the CDR3. Germline-derived CDR1 and CDR2 are KGHSH and LQKENI. The J segment lost 6 bases and the V segment lost 4 bases, leaving 11 bases of the junction unmatched. The CDR3, as DNA: TGTGCCAGCTCACGAGAAATTGGGACAGGGGGTGGCGAGCAGTACTTC. It specifies CASSREIGTGGGEQYF.

In DNA, the CDR3 is TGCGCCAGCAGCCTTCCTGCGGGAGAGCCCAATGAGCAGTTCTTC. Protein: CASSLPAGEPNEQFF. This chain uses TRBV5-1 with TRBJ2-1; TRBD2 matches 7 bases. The length of the CDR3 is 15 residues. Germline V gives CDR1 SGHRS, CDR2 YFSETQ. J was trimmed by 6 bases and V by 4 bases; bases with no gene match: 10.

This chain connects TRBV9 to TRBJ2-3, with D perhaps matching TRBD2 (6 bases). The germline V gene encodes CDR1 SGDLS and CDR2 YYNGEE. V dropped 3 bases and J dropped 0 bases, with 14 bases sitting between them. This CDR3 is 16 amino acids long. CDR3 residues: CASSADWGTSTDTQYF. The CDR3, as DNA: TGTGCCAGCAGCGCGGACTGGGGGACTAGCACAGATACGCAGTATTTT.

This chain joins TRBV3-1 (or the pseudogene TRBV3-2) and TRBJ2-7; D is undetermined. The CDR3 loop spans 12 amino acids. The germline V and J ends were trimmed by 1 base and 10 bases, with 11 bases remaining between them. Per germline, CDR1 LGHDT and CDR2 YNNKEL (reference sequence). The CDR3 here is CASSQGDSTQYF. Written as DNA, the CDR3 is TGTGCCAGCAGCCAAGGCGACTCCACACAGTACTTC.

This sequence joins TRBV5-5 and TRBJ2-2, with D maybe TRBD2 (6 bases). The V gene's germline CDR1 is SGHKS and CDR2 YYEKEE (reference sequence). The CDR3 sequence is 15 residues long. Trimming removed 1 base from V and 6 bases from J, with 13 bases in between. The CDR3 DNA follows: TGTGCCAGCAGCTTGAGGCCGGGAGAGTCCGGGGAGCTGTTTTTT. Its translation is CASSLRPGESGELFF.